This section outlines one T cell receptor (beta chain) sequence together with its context. Its antigen is not known. The sample comes from a study of cytomegalovirus exposure and HLA in healthy donors. Study-level points and caveats: A later analysis by the authors found several of the most significant clusters apparently linked to common viral pathogens. A later analysis associated 16,000 or so TCR beta sequences with HLA alleles at a 0.05 false discovery rate. Some V segments could not be told apart, so they were left out, TRBV6-2 and TRBV6-3 among them.

The CDR3 contains 16 residues. V dropped 6 bases and J dropped 8; count of bases not matched to a gene: 18. Germline V CDR1 and CDR2: MNHEY, SMNVEV (reference sequence). Researchers ran the PCR with 60 Vbeta and 13 Jbeta primers. Produced via immunoSEQ multiplex PCR; TCRdb's table is partial and in-frame only. The table has roughly 220,000 clones, roughly 80% seen once. Sequenced input: PBMCs. The J gene is TRBJ1-2, the V gene TRBV27; 7 bases are shared with TRBD1. The origin of this receptor is a man under 40 in good health and CMV-seronegative. The CDR3 here is CASSTIGDSPKEGYTF. Written as DNA, the CDR3 is TGTGCCAGCAGCACAATTGGGGACAGCCCCAAGGAAGGCTACACCTTC.